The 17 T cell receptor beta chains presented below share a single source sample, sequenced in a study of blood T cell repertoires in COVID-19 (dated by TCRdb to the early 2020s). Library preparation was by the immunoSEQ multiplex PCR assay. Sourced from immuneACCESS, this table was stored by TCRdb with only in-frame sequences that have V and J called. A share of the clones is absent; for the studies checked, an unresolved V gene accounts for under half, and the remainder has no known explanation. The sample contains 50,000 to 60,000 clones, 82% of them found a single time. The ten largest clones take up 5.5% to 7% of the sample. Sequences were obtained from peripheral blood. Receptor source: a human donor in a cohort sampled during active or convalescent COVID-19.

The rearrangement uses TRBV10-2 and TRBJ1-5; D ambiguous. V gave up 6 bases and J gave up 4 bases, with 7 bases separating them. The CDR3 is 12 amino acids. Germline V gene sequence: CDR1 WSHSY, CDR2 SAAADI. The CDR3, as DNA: TGCGCCAGCAGCTCCGGGAATCAGCCCCAGCATTTT. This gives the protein CASSSGNQPQHF.

The CDR3 loop reads CASSTTGDPGVSPLHF. The DNA for the CDR3 is TGTGCCAGCAGCACTACAGGGGACCCGGGGGTTTCACCCCTCCACTTT. The chain employs TRBV7-2 and TRBJ1-6; 7 bases align to TRBD1. The CDR3 length is 16 residues. Germline V gene sequence: CDR1 SGHTA, CDR2 FQGNSA. Trimming removed 5 bases from V and 9 bases from J; junction bases left unmatched: 13.

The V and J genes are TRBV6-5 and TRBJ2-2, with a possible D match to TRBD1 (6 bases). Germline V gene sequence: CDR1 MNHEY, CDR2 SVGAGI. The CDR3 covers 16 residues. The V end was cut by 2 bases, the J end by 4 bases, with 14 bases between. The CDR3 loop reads CASSYPRGRVTGELFF. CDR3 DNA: TGTGCCAGCAGTTACCCCAGGGGTCGTGTCACCGGGGAGCTGTTTTTT.

The CDR3 DNA is TGTGCCACCAAGCAGGGGGCAGGGAGACATCAGCCCCAGCATTTT. This sequence encodes CATKQGAGRHQPQHF. This sequence joins TRBV24-1 and TRBJ1-5, with 8 positions matching TRBD1. CDR1 and CDR2 (germline): KGHDR, SFDVKD. The CDR3 loop spans 15 amino acids. Trimming took 8 bases from V and 5 from J; bases not matched to a gene: 10.

The DNA for the CDR3 is TGTGCCAGCTCACCACCGACAGCCCAGGGGGCCAAAAACATTCAGTACTTC. This codes for CASSPPTAQGAKNIQYF. This chain connects TRBV18 to TRBJ2-4; D might be TRBD1 (6 bases). Germline-derived CDR1 and CDR2 are KGHSH and LQKENI. CDR3 length: 17 amino acids. The ends were cut back, 0 bases at V and 1 base at J, with 13 bases in the middle.

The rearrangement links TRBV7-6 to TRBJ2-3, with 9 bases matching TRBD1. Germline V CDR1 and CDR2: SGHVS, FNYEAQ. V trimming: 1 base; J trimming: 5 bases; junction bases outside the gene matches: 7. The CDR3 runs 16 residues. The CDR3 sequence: CASSLVPDRGRDTQYF. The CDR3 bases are TGTGCCAGCAGCTTAGTTCCGGACAGGGGACGAGATACGCAGTATTTT.

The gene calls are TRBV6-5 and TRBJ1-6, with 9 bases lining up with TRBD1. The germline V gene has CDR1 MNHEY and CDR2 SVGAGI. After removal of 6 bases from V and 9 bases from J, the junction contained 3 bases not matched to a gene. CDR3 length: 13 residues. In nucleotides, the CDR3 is TGTGCCAGCAGAAACAGGGGGCTTTCACCCCTCCACTTT. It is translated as CASRNRGLSPLHF.

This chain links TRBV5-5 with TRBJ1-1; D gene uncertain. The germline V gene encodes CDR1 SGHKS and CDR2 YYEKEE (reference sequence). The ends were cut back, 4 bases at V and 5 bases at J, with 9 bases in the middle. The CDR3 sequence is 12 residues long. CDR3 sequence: CASSPQWTEAFF. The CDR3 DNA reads TGTGCCAGCAGCCCACAGTGGACTGAAGCTTTCTTT.

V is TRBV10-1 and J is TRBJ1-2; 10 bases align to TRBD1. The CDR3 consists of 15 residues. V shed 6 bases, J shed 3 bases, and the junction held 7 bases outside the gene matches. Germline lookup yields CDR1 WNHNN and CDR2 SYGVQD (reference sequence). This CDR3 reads CASRGGQGSDYGYTF. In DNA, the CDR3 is TGCGCCAGCAGGGGGGGACAGGGGTCGGACTATGGCTACACCTTC.

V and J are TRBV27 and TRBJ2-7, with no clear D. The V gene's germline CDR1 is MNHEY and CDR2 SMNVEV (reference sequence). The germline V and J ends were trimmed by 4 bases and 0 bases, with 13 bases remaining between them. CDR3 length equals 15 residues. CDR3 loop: CASSSQIMNSYEQYF. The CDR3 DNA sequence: TGTGCCAGCAGTTCACAAATAATGAACTCCTACGAGCAGTACTTC.

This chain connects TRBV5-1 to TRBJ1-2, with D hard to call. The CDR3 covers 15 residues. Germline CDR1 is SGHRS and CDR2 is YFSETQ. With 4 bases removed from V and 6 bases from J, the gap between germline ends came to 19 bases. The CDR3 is CASSPIRSGKDGYTF. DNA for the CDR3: TGCGCCAGCAGCCCGATCCGGTCGGGAAAGGATGGCTACACCTTC.

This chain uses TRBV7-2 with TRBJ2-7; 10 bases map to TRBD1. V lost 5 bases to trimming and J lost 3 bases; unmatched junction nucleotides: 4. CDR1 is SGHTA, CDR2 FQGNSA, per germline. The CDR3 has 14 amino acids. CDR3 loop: CASSPWTGGYEQYF. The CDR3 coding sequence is TGTGCCAGCAGCCCCTGGACAGGGGGCTACGAGCAGTACTTC.

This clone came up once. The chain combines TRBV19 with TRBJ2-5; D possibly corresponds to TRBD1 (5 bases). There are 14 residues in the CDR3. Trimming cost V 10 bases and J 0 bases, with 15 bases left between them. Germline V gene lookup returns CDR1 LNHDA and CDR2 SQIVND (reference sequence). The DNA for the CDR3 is TGTGCCACCGCGAAACAGGTGAACCAAGAGACCCAGTACTTC. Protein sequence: CATAKQVNQETQYF.

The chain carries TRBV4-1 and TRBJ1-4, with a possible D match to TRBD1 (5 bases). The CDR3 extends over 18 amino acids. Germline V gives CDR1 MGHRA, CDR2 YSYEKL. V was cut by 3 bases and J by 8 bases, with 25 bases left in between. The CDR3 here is CASSHLLKWAGDEEKLFF. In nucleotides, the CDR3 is TGCGCCAGCAGCCACCTCCTAAAATGGGCGGGGGACGAAGAAAAACTGTTTTTT.

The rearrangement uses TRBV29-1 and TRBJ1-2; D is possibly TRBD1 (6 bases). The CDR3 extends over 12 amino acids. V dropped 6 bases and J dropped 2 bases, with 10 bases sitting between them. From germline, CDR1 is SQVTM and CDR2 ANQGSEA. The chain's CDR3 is CSVRTANYGYTF. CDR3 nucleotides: TGCAGCGTAAGGACAGCCAACTATGGCTACACCTTC.

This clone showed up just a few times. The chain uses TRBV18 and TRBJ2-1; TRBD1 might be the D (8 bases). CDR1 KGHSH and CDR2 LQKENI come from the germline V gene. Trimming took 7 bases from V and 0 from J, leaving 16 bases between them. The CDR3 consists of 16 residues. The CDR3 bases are TGTGCCAGCTTACAAACAGGGGGGGGCTCCTACAATGAGCAGTTCTTC. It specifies CASLQTGGGSYNEQFF.

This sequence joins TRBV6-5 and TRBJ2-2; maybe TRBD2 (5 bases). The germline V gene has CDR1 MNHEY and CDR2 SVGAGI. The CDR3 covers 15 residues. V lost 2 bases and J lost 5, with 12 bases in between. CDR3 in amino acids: CASSYTSAGTGELFF. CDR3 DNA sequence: TGTGCCAGCAGTTACACTAGTGCTGGGACCGGGGAGCTGTTTTTT.